One sample yielded the 13 T cell receptor beta chains listed below, sequenced in a study of response to subunit inactivated influenza vaccine. TCRdb re-called the RT-PCR reads with MiXCR, one entry per CDR3 protein. The sample shows 500,000 to 600,000 distinct CDR3 sequences, approximately 12% of them seen only once. Sequenced material: PBMCs from blood, taken 40 to 50 days after vaccination. These TCRs come from a man aged 45-60 years who received an inactivated influenza vaccine.

The rearrangement uses TRBV24-1 and TRBJ2-1, with TRBD2 identical over 16 bases. This CDR3 has 20 residues. Per the germline V gene, CDR1 is KGHDR and CDR2 is SFDVKD. Trimming cost V 4 bases and J 0 bases; bases outside gene matches: 8. The CDR3 nucleotides read TGTGCCACCAGTGACACTGGGACTAGCGGGGGGGCCAGCTCCTACAATGAGCAGTTCTTC. It encodes CATSDTGTSGGASSYNEQFF.

This clonotype was counted only a few times. V gene TRBV11-1 combines with J gene TRBJ2-1; no clear D. Germline loops: CDR1 SGHAT, CDR2 FQDESV (reference sequence). The V and J ends lost 5 bases and 1 base respectively, with 24 bases between them. The CDR3 length is 19 residues. In nucleotides, the CDR3 is TGTGCCAGCAGCCTACCGGGTCCACTTCGGGTGGGGTCCTACAATGAGCAGTTCTTC. It encodes CASSLPGPLRVGSYNEQFF.

At least ten counts were recorded for this clonotype. One end of the junction varies from germline; a read error may be responsible. This chain joins TRBV5-1 and TRBJ2-3; the D gene is possibly TRBD1 (5 bases). The CDR3 totals 15 residues. Per germline, CDR1 SGHRS and CDR2 YFSETQ. In nucleotides, the CDR3 is TGCGCCAGCACCTTGGACACGGTTAAAGTAGATACGCAGTATTTT. Encoded protein: CASTLDTVKVDTQYF. The complete variable domain, with remaining parts taken from reference TRBV5-1 and TRBJ2-3, reads KAGVTQTPRYLIKTRGQQVTLSCSPISGHRSVSWYQQTPGQGLQFLFEYFSETQRNKGNFPGRFSGRQFSNSRSEMNVSTLELGDSALYLCASTLDTVKVDTQYFGPGTRLTVL.

V is TRBV5-1 and J is TRBJ2-2; D not resolved. Germline V gene lookup returns CDR1 SGHRS and CDR2 YFSETQ. Trimming cost V 6 bases and J 0 bases, with 12 bases left between them. This CDR3 region has 15 residues. In DNA form, the CDR3 reads TGCGCCAGCACCAGTAGTATTCCGAACACCGGGGAGCTGTTTTTT. Translation gives CASTSSIPNTGELFF.

This chain links TRBV6-1 with TRBJ2-3, with TRBD2 as a possible D gene (5 bases). The CDR3 runs to 13 residues. CDR1 and CDR2 (germline): MNHNS, SASEGT. Trimming stripped 11 bases from V and 1 base from J, with 13 bases between. The CDR3 sequence: CAGLDGGTDTQYF. The CDR3 DNA reads as TGTGCCGGACTGGACGGAGGCACAGATACGCAGTATTTT.

The rearrangement joins TRBV6-5 to TRBJ1-5; D is uncertain. Germline CDR1 is MNHEY and CDR2 is SVGAGI. The CDR3 is 16 amino acids. V lost 5 bases and J 2 bases, leaving 16 bases between the germline ends. The CDR3 nucleotides read TGTGCCAGCAGTACCGAGGGAGGCCGGGGCAATCAGCCCCAGCATTTT. Protein product: CASSTEGGRGNQPQHF.

A few counts support this clonotype. This chain links TRBV20-1 with TRBJ2-1, with D maybe TRBD2 (6 bases). This CDR3 comprises 16 residues. V lost 0 bases, J lost 4 bases, and 16 bases lay in between. Germline values: CDR1 DFQATT, CDR2 SNEGSKA (reference sequence). CDR3: CSARDPTRRGYNEQFF. CDR3 bases: TGCAGTGCTAGAGACCCGACTAGGAGGGGATACAATGAGCAGTTCTTC.

Concerning this clonotype: An end of the junction differs from the germline gene, which may be a read error. The gene calls are TRBV20-1 and TRBJ2-7, with 9 bases identical to TRBD2. Germline CDR1 DFQATT, CDR2 SNEGSKA (reference sequence). The CDR3 contains 15 residues. The CDR3 protein is CSARGMGLASHEQYF. The CDR3 DNA follows: TGCAGTGCTAGAGGAATGGGACTAGCCTCCCACGAGCAGTACTTC.

The chain carries TRBV6-5 and TRBJ2-5; D is perhaps TRBD2 (5 bases). Germline CDR1 MNHEY, CDR2 SVGAGI. V lost 1 base and J lost 5, with 11 bases in between. The CDR3 runs 14 residues. CDR3 bases: TGTGCCAGCAGTTACTTCGGAGGCGGGGAGACCCAGTACTTC. It encodes CASSYFGGGETQYF.

This clonotype was recorded at least ten times. This chain links TRBV4-2 with TRBJ2-2; 8 nucleotides line up with TRBD2. This CDR3 comprises 16 residues. V shed 4 bases and J 7 bases; nucleotides not matched to a gene: 11. Germline lookup yields CDR1 LGHNA and CDR2 YNFKEQ. In DNA, the CDR3 is TGTGCCAGCAGCCCCTACGCGGGAGGCAGCGACGGGGAGCTGTTTTTT. Amino acids: CASSPYAGGSDGELFF.

This clonotype was observed at least ten times. This chain uses TRBV15 with TRBJ1-1; 8 bases align to TRBD1. V shed 3 bases and J 4 bases; nucleotides not matched to a gene: 4. CDR1 LNHNV and CDR2 YYDKDF come from the germline V gene (reference sequence). CDR3 length: 14 residues. The CDR3 bases are TGTGCCACCAGCAGCCTTCAGGGGGCCACTGAAGCTTTCTTT. It specifies CATSSLQGATEAFF.

This clonotype was seen a handful of times. V and J are TRBV6-5 and TRBJ2-5; D possibly uses TRBD1 or TRBD2 (5 bases each). The V end was cut by 6 bases, the J end by 9 bases, with 14 bases between. The germline V gene encodes CDR1 MNHEY and CDR2 SVGAGI. The CDR3 sequence is 12 residues long. The CDR3: CASSSGRSAQYF. The CDR3 DNA sequence: TGTGCCAGCAGCTCGGGACGATCGGCCCAGTACTTC.

This clonotype turned up a few times. The rearrangement links TRBV28 to TRBJ2-5; 9 bases line up with TRBD1. This CDR3 has 15 residues. Germline-derived CDR1 and CDR2 are MDHEN and SYDVKM. V gave up 10 bases and J gave up 2 bases; unmatched junction bases: 11. In nucleotides, the CDR3 is TGTGCCAACAGGAGTCGGGACAGGGTTCAAGAGACCCAGTACTTC. Protein: CANRSRDRVQETQYF.